This T cell receptor (beta chain) was sequenced in a study of T cells in Graves' hyperthyroidism and ophthalmopathy. For the study at large: Peripheral blood specimens were obtained at initial diagnosis, prior to any treatment. Whole-study results and caveats: Most clonotypes expanded in thyroid above 0.001 were likewise present in blood.

Patients with ophthalmopathy all had a Clinical Activity Score of at least 3, a NOSPECS grade of at least 4 and duration under 3 months. RNA transcripts served as the template for amplifying TCR beta CDR3 regions. Researchers ran a first-round RT-PCR on the TCR CDR3 using the HTBI primer set. Using its own MiXCR run on the multiplex PCR reads, TCRdb lists one record per CDR3 protein. The table shows over 500,000 distinct CDR3 sequences, with more than 15% occurring only once. As for this clonotype: The target antigen is unknown.

Sequencing was performed on blood. This TCR was recovered from a woman between 18 and 29 years old with Graves' ophthalmopathy.

The CDR3 DNA is TGCGCCAGCAGCCAAGTCCAGGGCTCTTACAATGAGCAGTTCTTC. Protein product: CASSQVQGSYNEQFF. This chain connects TRBV4-1 to TRBJ2-1; perhaps TRBD1 as D (5 bases). The CDR3 loop spans 15 amino acids. The germline V and J ends were trimmed by 1 base and 4 bases, with 11 bases remaining between them. The germline V gene has CDR1 MGHRA and CDR2 YSYEKL.